Listed below are T cell receptor beta chains from one sample, sequenced in a study of blood T cell repertoires in COVID-19. Repertoires were generated with immunoSEQ multiplex PCR, while TCRdb's copy carries only in-frame clones and drops some. The sample records around 250,000 clones, 86% being singletons. Sequencing was carried out using PBMCs or T cells enriched from blood (not recorded which). The receptor source for this set is a woman aged 45 to 65 who had recovered from COVID-19. Each CDR3 is given with its conserved first and last residue. D genes are given only for firm matches. Rows may omit the clone size; those that give it use once, few, many or a size class.

v_call: TRBV28; j_call: TRBJ2-7; d_call: TRBD2; clone_size: .; cdr3_aa: CASSAPAGTSSYEQYF; cdr3_nt: TGTGCCAGCAGTGCCCCCGCCGGGACTAGCTCCTACGAGCAGTACTTC
v_call: TRBV2; j_call: TRBJ1-1; d_call: .; clone_size: .; cdr3_aa: CASSAPSAGNTEAFF; cdr3_nt: TGTGCCAGCAGTGCGCCTAGTGCGGGGAACACTGAAGCTTTCTTT
v_call: TRBV5-4; j_call: TRBJ2-5; d_call: .; clone_size: .; cdr3_aa: CASSLDGGQWSQYF; cdr3_nt: TGTGCCAGCAGCTTGGACGGGGGGCAGTGGTCCCAGTACTTC
v_call: TRBV20-1; j_call: TRBJ1-2; d_call: .; clone_size: .; cdr3_aa: CSARYNYGYTF; cdr3_nt: TGCAGTGCTAGGTATAACTATGGCTACACCTTC
v_call: TRBV6-5; j_call: TRBJ1-1; d_call: .; clone_size: .; cdr3_aa: CASRSTNTEAFF; cdr3_nt: TGTGCCAGCAGGTCCACTAACACTGAAGCTTTCTTT
v_call: TRBV9; j_call: TRBJ1-2; d_call: .; clone_size: .; cdr3_aa: CASSVSLNYGYTF; cdr3_nt: TGTGCCAGCAGCGTATCCCTAAACTATGGCTACACCTTC
v_call: TRBV28; j_call: TRBJ2-1; d_call: TRBD1; clone_size: .; cdr3_aa: CASSLAGGSYNEQFF; cdr3_nt: TGTGCCAGCAGTTTAGCAGGGGGCTCCTACAATGAGCAGTTCTTC
v_call: TRBV5-1; j_call: TRBJ2-6; d_call: .; clone_size: .; cdr3_aa: CASSYEPQGGGANVLTF; cdr3_nt: TGCGCCAGCAGCTACGAACCCCAGGGCGGTGGGGCCAACGTCCTGACTTTC
v_call: TRBV11-3; j_call: TRBJ1-4; d_call: .; clone_size: .; cdr3_aa: CASSLDTGPNEKLFF; cdr3_nt: TGTGCCAGCAGCTTAGATACAGGTCCAAATGAAAAACTGTTTTTT
v_call: TRBV27; j_call: TRBJ1-1; d_call: .; clone_size: .; cdr3_aa: CASSSDKLNTEAFF; cdr3_nt: TGTGCCAGCAGTTCGGACAAATTGAACACTGAAGCTTTCTTT
v_call: TRBV5-4; j_call: TRBJ1-2; d_call: TRBD1; clone_size: .; cdr3_aa: CASSSGQGAGYGYTF; cdr3_nt: TGTGCCAGCAGCTCTGGACAGGGGGCAGGCTATGGCTACACCTTC
v_call: TRBV2; j_call: TRBJ1-2; d_call: .; clone_size: .; cdr3_aa: CASSETATTYGYTF; cdr3_nt: TGTGCCAGCAGTGAGACAGCCACCACCTATGGCTACACCTTC
v_call: TRBV6-6; j_call: TRBJ1-1; d_call: .; clone_size: .; cdr3_aa: CASRGGLGMRLEAFF; cdr3_nt: TGTGCCAGCAGAGGGGGTTTGGGAATGAGACTTGAAGCTTTCTTT
v_call: TRBV28; j_call: TRBJ2-7; d_call: .; clone_size: .; cdr3_aa: CASTPTSWEQYF; cdr3_nt: TGTGCCAGCACCCCTACGAGTTGGGAGCAGTACTTC
v_call: TRBV5-6; j_call: TRBJ1-1; d_call: TRBD1; clone_size: .; cdr3_aa: CASSRIRTGVPEAFF; cdr3_nt: TGTGCCAGCAGCCGCATCAGGACAGGGGTCCCTGAAGCTTTCTTT
v_call: TRBV3-1/TRBV3-2; j_call: TRBJ1-4; d_call: TRBD1; clone_size: .; cdr3_aa: CASSPDRATATNEKLFF; cdr3_nt: TGTGCCAGCAGCCCTGACAGGGCGACTGCGACTAATGAAAAACTGTTTTTT
v_call: TRBV4-1; j_call: TRBJ2-6; d_call: TRBD1; clone_size: .; cdr3_aa: CASSSPGQYSLTF; cdr3_nt: TGCGCCAGCAGCTCACCGGGACAGTACTCCCTGACTTTC
v_call: TRBV30; j_call: TRBJ2-1; d_call: TRBD2; clone_size: .; cdr3_aa: CAWSYGLAGGLNEQFF; cdr3_nt: TGTGCCTGGAGCTACGGACTAGCGGGGGGGCTTAATGAGCAGTTCTTC
v_call: TRBV5-6; j_call: TRBJ1-1; d_call: .; clone_size: .; cdr3_aa: CASSSVTGWTVTEAFF; cdr3_nt: TGTGCCAGCAGCTCGGTCACAGGGTGGACCGTCACTGAAGCTTTCTTT
v_call: TRBV11-1; j_call: TRBJ1-1; d_call: TRBD1; clone_size: .; cdr3_aa: CASSLGTGAQNTEAFF; cdr3_nt: TGTGCCAGCAGCCTAGGGACAGGGGCTCAGAACACTGAAGCTTTCTTT
v_call: TRBV6-5; j_call: TRBJ1-1; d_call: TRBD1; clone_size: few; cdr3_aa: CASSYNRGSEAFF; cdr3_nt: TGTGCCAGCAGTTATAACAGGGGTTCTGAAGCTTTCTTT
v_call: TRBV18; j_call: TRBJ1-6; d_call: .; clone_size: .; cdr3_aa: CASSPPLGGNSPLHF; cdr3_nt: TGTGCCAGCTCACCCCCGTTAGGAGGCAATTCACCCCTCCACTTT
v_call: TRBV6-5; j_call: TRBJ2-5; d_call: .; clone_size: .; cdr3_aa: CASSYNGGAPRETQYF; cdr3_nt: TGTGCCAGCAGTTATAACGGCGGGGCGCCTCGGGAGACCCAGTACTTC
v_call: TRBV7-9; j_call: TRBJ2-1; d_call: .; clone_size: .; cdr3_aa: CASSSLSLASDNEQFF; cdr3_nt: TGTGCCAGCAGCTCACTGTCGCTAGCGTCCGACAATGAGCAGTTCTTC
v_call: TRBV5-1; j_call: TRBJ2-3; d_call: .; clone_size: .; cdr3_aa: CASSFAASTDTQYF; cdr3_nt: TGCGCCAGCAGCTTTGCGGCTAGCACAGATACGCAGTATTTT
v_call: TRBV28; j_call: TRBJ1-1; d_call: .; clone_size: .; cdr3_aa: CASSLDLGASTEAFF; cdr3_nt: TGTGCCAGCAGTTTAGACCTGGGGGCGAGCACTGAAGCTTTCTTT
v_call: TRBV19; j_call: TRBJ2-7; d_call: TRBD2; clone_size: .; cdr3_aa: CASSIRTSGRRQQYF; cdr3_nt: TGTGCCAGTAGTATAAGGACTAGCGGGAGAAGGCAGCAGTACTTC
v_call: TRBV28; j_call: TRBJ1-2; d_call: .; clone_size: once; cdr3_aa: CASSPDRGPYGYTF; cdr3_nt: TGTGCCAGCAGCCCCGACAGAGGTCCCTATGGCTACACCTTC
v_call: TRBV9; j_call: TRBJ2-7; d_call: TRBD2; clone_size: .; cdr3_aa: CASSVGGGHYEQYF; cdr3_nt: TGTGCCAGCAGCGTAGGGGGGGGTCACTACGAGCAGTACTTC
v_call: TRBV24-1; j_call: TRBJ1-5; d_call: TRBD1; clone_size: .; cdr3_aa: CATSVLPGRGRVNQPQHF; cdr3_nt: TGTGCCACCAGCGTTCTTCCGGGCAGGGGGCGCGTCAATCAGCCCCAGCATTTT
v_call: TRBV7-9; j_call: TRBJ2-5; d_call: TRBD2; clone_size: .; cdr3_aa: CASSLLAGGLKTQYF; cdr3_nt: TGTGCCAGCAGCTTATTAGCGGGAGGTCTAAAGACCCAGTACTTC
v_call: TRBV6-2/TRBV6-3; j_call: TRBJ2-1; d_call: .; clone_size: .; cdr3_aa: CASSYSQGAGVINEQFF; cdr3_nt: TGTGCCAGCAGTTACTCACAGGGCGCGGGGGTGATAAATGAGCAGTTCTTC
v_call: TRBV5-1; j_call: TRBJ2-7; d_call: .; clone_size: .; cdr3_aa: CASSLAGEIYEQYF; cdr3_nt: TGCGCCAGCAGCTTGGCCGGGGAGATCTACGAGCAGTACTTC
v_call: TRBV12-5; j_call: TRBJ1-5; d_call: .; clone_size: .; cdr3_aa: CASGLGQYNQPQHF; cdr3_nt: TGTGCTAGTGGTTTGGGACAGTACAATCAGCCCCAGCATTTT
v_call: TRBV2; j_call: TRBJ2-2; d_call: TRBD2; clone_size: .; cdr3_aa: CASRTGTMGGELFF; cdr3_nt: TGTGCCAGCAGGACCGGGACTATGGGGGGGGAGCTGTTTTTT
v_call: TRBV7-2; j_call: TRBJ2-7; d_call: .; clone_size: .; cdr3_aa: CASSSYYEQYF; cdr3_nt: TGTGCCAGCAGCTCTTACTACGAGCAGTACTTC
v_call: TRBV7-9; j_call: TRBJ2-1; d_call: .; clone_size: .; cdr3_aa: CASSTGTTYNEQFF; cdr3_nt: TGTGCCAGCAGCACGGGGACAACTTACAATGAGCAGTTCTTC
v_call: TRBV4-3; j_call: TRBJ1-2; d_call: TRBD1; clone_size: .; cdr3_aa: CASSQELDRGYYGYTF; cdr3_nt: TGCGCCAGCAGCCAAGAATTGGACAGGGGTTACTATGGCTACACCTTC
v_call: TRBV28; j_call: TRBJ2-1; d_call: TRBD2; clone_size: once; cdr3_aa: CASSSPSGINEQFF; cdr3_nt: TGTGCCAGCAGTTCGCCTAGCGGGATAAATGAGCAGTTCTTC
v_call: TRBV18; j_call: TRBJ2-7; d_call: .; clone_size: .; cdr3_aa: CASSQLQGGSVDEQYF; cdr3_nt: TGTGCCAGCTCACAACTACAAGGAGGGTCGGTTGACGAGCAGTACTTC
v_call: TRBV18; j_call: TRBJ2-7; d_call: TRBD1; clone_size: few; cdr3_aa: CASSPPTGQGSYEQYF; cdr3_nt: TGTGCCAGCTCACCACCGACGGGACAGGGCTCCTACGAGCAGTACTTC
v_call: TRBV10-2; j_call: TRBJ2-7; d_call: .; clone_size: .; cdr3_aa: CASSEPDSATYEQYF; cdr3_nt: TGCGCCAGCAGTGAGCCCGACAGTGCGACCTACGAGCAGTACTTC
v_call: TRBV25-1; j_call: TRBJ1-5; d_call: .; clone_size: .; cdr3_aa: CASSESKGVKNQPQHF; cdr3_nt: TGTGCCAGCAGTGAGTCGAAGGGGGTGAAGAATCAGCCCCAGCATTTT
v_call: TRBV4-3; j_call: TRBJ2-7; d_call: .; clone_size: .; cdr3_aa: CASSQGPFEQYF; cdr3_nt: TGCGCCAGCAGCCAAGGGCCGTTCGAGCAGTACTTC
v_call: TRBV5-4; j_call: TRBJ2-7; d_call: TRBD1; clone_size: .; cdr3_aa: CATRRGSGQGTEQYF; cdr3_nt: TGTGCCACCCGTAGGGGATCGGGACAGGGTACCGAGCAGTACTTC
v_call: TRBV20-1; j_call: TRBJ2-5; d_call: .; clone_size: .; cdr3_aa: CSAPPGETQYF; cdr3_nt: TGCAGTGCCCCCCCCGGGGAGACCCAGTACTTC
v_call: TRBV4-1; j_call: TRBJ2-7; d_call: TRBD2; clone_size: .; cdr3_aa: CASSQGSGGGAYEQYF; cdr3_nt: TGCGCCAGCAGCCAAGGATCGGGTGGGGGGGCCTACGAGCAGTACTTC
v_call: TRBV6-2/TRBV6-3; j_call: TRBJ2-1; d_call: TRBD2; clone_size: .; cdr3_aa: CASSIAGVLGDEQFF; cdr3_nt: TGTGCCAGCAGTATAGCGGGAGTCCTGGGGGATGAGCAGTTCTTC
v_call: TRBV19; j_call: TRBJ1-5; d_call: TRBD1; clone_size: once; cdr3_aa: CASSIVNRGGNQPQHF; cdr3_nt: TGTGCCAGTAGTATAGTGAACAGGGGTGGCAATCAGCCCCAGCATTTT
v_call: TRBV7-8; j_call: TRBJ2-1; d_call: TRBD2; clone_size: .; cdr3_aa: CASSFPGLAGAGEQFF; cdr3_nt: TGTGCCAGCAGCTTCCCGGGACTAGCGGGAGCAGGTGAGCAGTTCTTC
v_call: TRBV27; j_call: TRBJ2-3; d_call: TRBD1; clone_size: .; cdr3_aa: CATPKQGRGTDTQYF; cdr3_nt: TGTGCCACTCCAAAACAGGGGCGCGGTACAGATACGCAGTATTTT